One sample yielded the 3 T cell receptor beta chains listed below, sequenced in a study of T cell responses to AZD1222 COVID-19 vaccine. The repertoire was sequenced with immunoSEQ multiplex PCR; TCRdb's copy has only in-frame clones and lacks some. Of 80,000 to 100,000 clones listed, 80% to 95% are singletons. The sequencing used peripheral blood, collected 28 days after the second AZD1222 dose. Receptors were obtained from an adult who received the AZD1222 COVID-19 vaccine.

The chain uses TRBV10-3 and TRBJ2-2; TRBD2 is a possible D gene (6 bases). The CDR3 runs 14 residues. V shed 4 bases and J shed 5 bases, with 11 bases lying between them. CDR1 ENHRY and CDR2 SYGVKD come from the germline V gene. The CDR3 is CAISAAEGTGELFF. In DNA form, the CDR3 reads TGTGCCATCAGTGCAGCGGAGGGGACCGGGGAGCTGTTTTTT.

The V and J genes are TRBV7-2 and TRBJ2-2, with no clear D. V lost 1 base and J lost 5, with 8 bases in between. CDR1 and CDR2 (germline): SGHTA, FQGNSA. This CDR3 has 14 amino acids. This CDR3 is CASSLGLTTGELFF. The DNA for the CDR3 is TGTGCCAGCAGCTTAGGTCTTACGACCGGGGAGCTGTTTTTT.

The V gene is TRBV19, the J gene TRBJ2-7; TRBD1 aligns across 8 bases. The CDR3 extends over 14 amino acids. Germline lookup yields CDR1 LNHDA and CDR2 SQIVND (reference sequence). The ends lost 3 bases at V and 3 bases at J; junction bases unmatched: 4. CDR3 DNA sequence: TGTGCCAGTAGTATGGACAGGGAACTCTACGAGCAGTACTTC. Translating gives CASSMDRELYEQYF.